This T cell receptor beta chain was sequenced in a study of blood T cell repertoires in COVID-19. Study in general: Samples representing acute and convalescent COVID-19 were sourced from the United States, Italy and Spain. From T cells, B-cell-depleted T cells, or PBMCs came the material, which was cDNA or gDNA.

The repertoire was sequenced with immunoSEQ multiplex PCR; TCRdb's copy has only in-frame clones and lacks some. This table holds more than 85,000 clones, approximately 82% found once. J lost 4 bases, V lost 7 bases, and 5 bases had no gene match. The length of the CDR3 is 13 residues. Per germline, CDR1 GTSNPN and CDR2 SVGIG (reference sequence). The sample consisted of peripheral blood. V is TRBV30 and J is TRBJ1-5; 9 bases match TRBD1. The clonotype was recovered from a woman older than 75 with active or convalescent COVID-19. The CDR3: CAYAGTGNQPQHF. In nucleotides, the CDR3 is TGTGCCTACGCCGGGACAGGGAATCAGCCCCAGCATTTT.